This TCR beta chain was obtained from a study of blood T cell repertoires in COVID-19. Study summary: Samples came from the United States, Italy and Spain, spanning acute and convalescent COVID-19.

TCRdb keeps only in-frame clones here, not all; method: immunoSEQ multiplex PCR. The sample lists 150,000 to 200,000 clones, under 85% occurring once. This CDR3 spans 15 amino acids. Germline assignment: CDR1 SGHTA and CDR2 FQGTGA. The V segment lost 5 bases and the J segment 2 bases; nucleotides outside the gene matches: 6. The material sequenced was peripheral blood. The V gene is TRBV7-3, the J gene TRBJ2-3; TRBD2 aligns across 8 bases. This TCR came from a man older than 75 with COVID-19, enrolled during active disease. DNA for the CDR3: TGTGCCAGCAGCATCACTAGCGGAACCACAGATACGCAGTATTTT. Encoded protein: CASSITSGTTDTQYF.